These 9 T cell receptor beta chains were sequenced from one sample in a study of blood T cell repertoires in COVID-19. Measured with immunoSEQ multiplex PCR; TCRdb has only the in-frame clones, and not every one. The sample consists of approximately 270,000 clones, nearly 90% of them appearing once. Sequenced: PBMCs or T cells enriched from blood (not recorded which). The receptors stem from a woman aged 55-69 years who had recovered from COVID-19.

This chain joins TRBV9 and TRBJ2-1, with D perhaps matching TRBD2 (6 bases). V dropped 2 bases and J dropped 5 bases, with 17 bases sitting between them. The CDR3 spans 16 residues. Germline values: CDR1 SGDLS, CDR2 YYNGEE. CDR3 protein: CASSVSGGIKDNEQFF. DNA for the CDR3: TGTGCCAGCAGCGTTTCGGGCGGGATTAAGGACAATGAGCAGTTCTTC.

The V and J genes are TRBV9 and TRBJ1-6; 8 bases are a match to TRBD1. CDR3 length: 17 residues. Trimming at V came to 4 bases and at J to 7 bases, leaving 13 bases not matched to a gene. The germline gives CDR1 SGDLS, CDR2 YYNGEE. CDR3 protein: CASSSTSGTGPNSPLHF. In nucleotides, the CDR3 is TGTGCCAGCAGCTCAACCTCGGGGACAGGTCCGAATTCACCCCTCCACTTT.

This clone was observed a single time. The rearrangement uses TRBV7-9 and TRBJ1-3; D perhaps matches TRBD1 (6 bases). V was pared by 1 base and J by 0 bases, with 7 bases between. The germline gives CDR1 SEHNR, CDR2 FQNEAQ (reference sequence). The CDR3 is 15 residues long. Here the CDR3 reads CASSLVGASGNTIYF. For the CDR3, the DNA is TGTGCCAGCAGCTTAGTGGGGGCCTCTGGAAACACCATATATTTT.

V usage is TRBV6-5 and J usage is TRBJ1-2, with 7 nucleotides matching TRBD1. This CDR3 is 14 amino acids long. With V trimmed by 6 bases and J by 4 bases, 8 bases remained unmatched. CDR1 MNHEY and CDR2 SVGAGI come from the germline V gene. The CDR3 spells CASRVGQQVYGYTF. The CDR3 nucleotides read TGTGCCAGCAGGGTGGGACAGCAAGTCTATGGCTACACCTTC.

The CDR3, as DNA: TGTGCTAGTGGTTTGGTTCTGGGGCAGCCCACCGGGGAGCTGTTTTTT. Amino acid sequence: CASGLVLGQPTGELFF. The V call is TRBV12-5, the J call TRBJ2-2, with D possibly TRBD1 on 5 matching bases. CDR1 and CDR2 (germline): LGHNT, FRNRAP. V gave up 0 bases and J gave up 4 bases, with 12 bases separating them. The CDR3 is made up of 16 amino acids.

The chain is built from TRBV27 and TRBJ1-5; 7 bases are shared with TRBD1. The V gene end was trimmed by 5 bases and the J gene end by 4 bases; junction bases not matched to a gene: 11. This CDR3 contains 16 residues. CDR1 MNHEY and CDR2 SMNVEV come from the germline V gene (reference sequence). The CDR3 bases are TGTGCCAGCAGTGAATCACAGGGGTCCCTTAATCAGCCCCAGCATTTT. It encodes CASSESQGSLNQPQHF.

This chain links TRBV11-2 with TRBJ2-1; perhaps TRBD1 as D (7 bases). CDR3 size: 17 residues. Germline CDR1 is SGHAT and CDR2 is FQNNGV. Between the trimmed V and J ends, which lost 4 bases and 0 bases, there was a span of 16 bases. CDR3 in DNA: TGTGCCAGCAGCTCACAGGGGCTGGGGGGCTCCTACAATGAGCAGTTCTTC. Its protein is CASSSQGLGGSYNEQFF.

CDR3 sequence reads: CASSQGQGAYNEQFF. The CDR3 DNA sequence: TGTGCCAGCAGCCAAGGACAGGGTGCCTACAATGAGCAGTTCTTC. The V call is TRBV14, the J call TRBJ2-1; 7 bases are a match to TRBD1. The germline V gene has CDR1 SGHDN and CDR2 FVKESK. The CDR3 length is 15 residues. With 1 base clipped from V and 2 bases from J, the junction kept 2 bases outside the gene matches.

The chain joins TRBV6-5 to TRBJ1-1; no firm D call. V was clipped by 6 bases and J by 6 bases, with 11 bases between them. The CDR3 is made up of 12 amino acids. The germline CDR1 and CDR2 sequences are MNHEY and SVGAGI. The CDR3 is CASRGPEPEAFF. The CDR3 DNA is TGTGCCAGCAGGGGCCCAGAGCCTGAAGCTTTCTTT.